This T cell receptor (beta chain) was observed in a study of regulatory and conventional T cells in RAG deficiency. General study results and limits: Sorted Omenn CD25-high CD127-low cells may not be bona fide Tregs.

On this clone: What it binds is unknown.

This table comes from immunoSEQ multiplex PCR, and its TCRdb copy is limited to in-frame clones, with some not included. The table lists tens of thousands of clones, over 80% of them singletons. Germline CDR1 SQVTM, CDR2 ANQGSEA. The V and J ends lost 6 bases and 0 bases respectively, with 12 bases between them. This CDR3 is 14 amino acids long. The sample also formed part of further work on regulatory T cells. This second study says: Amplification used 52 TRBV primers and 13 TRBJ primers. In patients, unique TRB V-J pairs were restricted and V/J usage skewed, especially in Tregs.

The sample comprised CD8+ T cells sorted from blood. This receptor was identified in a human donor in good health. The chain recombines TRBV29-1 with TRBJ2-1; D is ambiguous. The DNA for the CDR3 is TGCAGCGTCTCGGGCTCAAGCTCCTACAATGAGCAGTTCTTC. It yields the protein CSVSGSSSYNEQFF.